Shown below are 13 T cell receptor beta chains from a single sample sequenced in a study of blood T cell repertoires in COVID-19 (dated by TCRdb to the early 2020s). The receptor library was made with the immunoSEQ multiplex PCR assay. TCRdb re-hosts the immuneACCESS table, in-frame sequences only. Its copies lack some clones; in the studies checked, an unresolved V gene accounts for under half of them, and the cause for the rest is not known. The sample table lists over 200,000 clones, around 84% of them with a count of one. The ten largest clones add up to roughly a sixth of the sample. Material for sequencing was PBMCs or T cells enriched from blood (not recorded which). Source of these receptors: a man aged 18 to 30 who had recovered from COVID-19.

This chain uses TRBV11-2 with TRBJ1-2, with TRBD1 as a possible D gene (6 bases). CDR3 length: 16 amino acids. The germline gives CDR1 SGHAT, CDR2 FQNNGV. The V end was cut by 0 bases, the J end by 7 bases, with 18 bases between. The CDR3 reads CASSLDGGRALSGYTF. CDR3 in DNA: TGTGCCAGCAGCTTAGATGGGGGCAGGGCCCTATCTGGCTACACCTTC.

The rearrangement joins TRBV28 to TRBJ1-1, with a weak D call TRBD1 (6 bases). The CDR3 is made up of 15 amino acids. The V gene lost 7 bases and the J gene lost 1 base, with 16 bases spanning the gap. The V gene's germline CDR1 is MDHEN and CDR2 SYDVKM. The CDR3 loop reads CASTPQGKTNTEAFF. The CDR3 coding sequence is TGTGCCAGCACCCCCCAGGGGAAGACGAACACTGAAGCTTTCTTT. The full variable domain, in which reference TRBV28 and TRBJ1-1 provide the parts outside the CDR3, is DVKVTQSSRYLVKRTGEKVFLECVQDMDHENMFWYRQDPGLGLRLIYFSYDVKMKEKGDIPEGYSVSREKKERFSLILESASTNQTSMYLCASTPQGKTNTEAFFGQGTRLTVV.

The V call is TRBV19, the J call TRBJ2-2; 7 nucleotides match TRBD1. The junction had 7 bases not matched to a gene; V was cut back by 5 bases and J by 1 base. Germline CDR1 and CDR2: LNHDA and SQIVND (reference sequence). This CDR3 contains 16 residues. DNA of the CDR3: TGTGCCAGTAGTTCGAGCCGGGACAGGAACACCGGGGAGCTGTTTTTT. It translates to CASSSSRDRNTGELFF.

This chain uses TRBV27 with TRBJ2-2, with TRBD2 as a possible D gene (5 bases). Trimming removed 5 bases from V and 2 bases from J, with 15 bases in between. The length of the CDR3 is 16 residues. The germline V gene has CDR1 MNHEY and CDR2 SMNVEV (reference sequence). CDR3 protein: CASSANLGENTGELFF. The CDR3 DNA sequence: TGTGCCAGCAGTGCCAACCTGGGAGAAAACACCGGGGAGCTGTTTTTT.

The chain couples TRBV9 to TRBJ2-1; 8 bases are shared with TRBD1. Trimming at V came to 3 bases and at J to 5 bases, leaving 7 bases not matched to a gene. This CDR3 region has 15 residues. The germline gives CDR1 SGDLS, CDR2 YYNGEE. CDR3 sequence: CASSARTGWDNEQFF. CDR3 nucleotides: TGTGCCAGCAGCGCACGGACAGGGTGGGACAATGAGCAGTTCTTC.

This sequence joins TRBV27 and TRBJ1-2; D unresolved. Per the germline V gene, CDR1 is MNHEY and CDR2 is SMNVEV (reference sequence). The CDR3 runs 14 residues. Trimming stripped 5 bases from V and 1 base from J, with 11 bases between. The CDR3 loop reads CASSLTASNYGYTF. In DNA form, the CDR3 reads TGTGCCAGCAGTCTCACCGCCAGTAACTATGGCTACACCTTC.

The rearrangement links TRBV30 to TRBJ2-7, with TRBD1 identical over 9 bases. The V segment lost 0 bases and the J segment 3 bases; nucleotides outside the gene matches: 6. CDR3 length equals 15 residues. From germline, CDR1 is GTSNPN and CDR2 SVGIG (reference sequence). CDR3 nucleotide sequence: TGTGCCTGGAGTGTGGACAGGGGTTTTTTCTACGAGCAGTACTTC. Amino acid sequence: CAWSVDRGFFYEQYF.

A single count supports this clone. The rearrangement joins TRBV6-5 to TRBJ2-5; 8 bases are shared with TRBD2. Germline values: CDR1 MNHEY, CDR2 SVGAGI. The CDR3 spans 13 residues. V gave up 6 bases and J gave up 5 bases; unmatched junction bases: 5. The CDR3 DNA is TGTGCCAGCAGGACGGGGGGGCGGGAGACCCAGTACTTC. It encodes CASRTGGRETQYF.

DNA of the CDR3: TGTGCCAGCAGCTTAGGCGGGGGGCGCACAGATACGCAGTATTTT. Protein: CASSLGGGRTDTQYF. The rearrangement links TRBV5-4 to TRBJ2-3, with 8 bases identical to TRBD2. The trim removed 2 bases at V and 1 base at J, leaving 3 bases unmatched. CDR1 is SGHNT, CDR2 YYREEE, per germline (reference sequence). CDR3 length: 15 amino acids.

The rearrangement uses TRBV19 and TRBJ2-1; 8 nucleotides match TRBD1. The CDR3 has 14 residues. Trimming took 3 bases from V and 4 from J; bases not matched to a gene: 2. Germline-derived CDR1 and CDR2 are LNHDA and SQIVND (reference sequence). CDR3 sequence: CASSMQGAYNEQFF. In nucleotides, the CDR3 is TGTGCCAGTAGTATGCAGGGGGCGTACAATGAGCAGTTCTTC.

The chain recombines TRBV5-4 with TRBJ1-1, with D possibly TRBD1 on 6 matching bases. Germline CDR1 reads SGHNT; CDR2 reads YYREEE (reference sequence). V shed 5 bases and J shed 1 base, with 18 bases lying between them. The CDR3 covers 16 residues. CDR3 coding DNA: TGTGCCAGCAGGACTCGTACAGGGCGGAAGAACACTGAAGCTTTCTTT. This translates into CASRTRTGRKNTEAFF.

As to this clone: An end of the junction differs from the germline gene, which may be a read error. CDR3 DNA sequence: TGTGCTAGTGGTTTGGGACTAGCGGGGGACTTTTTT. Its protein product is CASGLGLAGDFF. This chain connects TRBV12-5 to TRBJ2-3; TRBD2 matches at 12 bases. The CDR3 runs 12 residues. The germline gives CDR1 LGHNT, CDR2 FRNRAP.

This rearrangement joins TRBV24-1 to TRBJ1-5; D unclear. The CDR3 sequence is 14 residues long. V lost 3 bases and J lost 4, with 9 bases in between. Per the germline V gene, CDR1 is KGHDR and CDR2 is SFDVKD. The CDR3 region has the DNA TGTGCCACCAGTGATAACACCCAGAATCAGCCCCAGCATTTT. Translating it yields CATSDNTQNQPQHF.